The present TCR beta chain was sequenced within a study of T cell changes during pregnancy in multiple sclerosis. TCRdb's table, derived via immunoSEQ multiplex PCR, lists solely in-frame clones and lacks some. The sample contains around 50,000 clones, 90% to 95% of which appear only once. V lost 3 bases to trimming and J lost 0 bases; unmatched junction nucleotides: 7. The CDR3 runs to 17 residues. Germline V lookup: CDR1 SEHNR, CDR2 FQNEAQ (reference sequence). This clonotype originated in a female donor with multiple sclerosis, enrolled in a pregnancy study. The starting material was CD8+ T cells from peripheral blood mononuclear cells, obtained in the first trimester of pregnancy. This chain joins TRBV7-9 and TRBJ2-2; 7 bases map to TRBD1. The CDR3: CASSLGPGQPNTGELFF. For the CDR3, the DNA is TGTGCCAGCAGCTTGGGGCCGGGACAGCCGAACACCGGGGAGCTGTTTTTT.